The entry below describes one T cell receptor beta chain. Antigen: not known. Everyone who gave samples was a healthy Caucasian. The source of the sample is a study of identical twins. General study findings and limits: Possibly, invariant MAIT and iNKT cells partly confounded zero-insertion analyses. Insertion counts were lower in abundant cord blood beta clonotypes, a trend that memory repertoires did not show.

This CDR3 is 13 amino acids long. V lost 5 bases to trimming and J lost 4 bases, with 9 bases between them. Template switching (which added a universal primer site) was used, and cDNA carried unique molecular identifiers. MiXCR was run by TCRdb on the 5' RACE reads, yielding one entry per CDR3 protein. The sample has about 520,000 distinct CDR3 sequences, about 20% seen once; the top ten hold roughly 0.9%. A further study also used this sample, focusing on T cells expressing NK-cell markers.

Sequenced material: CD4+ T cells sorted from blood. The source is a young woman in good health. The chain employs TRBV12-3 or TRBV12-4 and TRBJ1-3; the D is unclear. The CDR3 sequence: CASSMVVGNTIYF. The CDR3, as DNA: TGTGCCAGCAGTATGGTGGTGGGAAACACCATATATTTT.